This is a list of T cell receptor beta chains from one sample in a study of blood T cell repertoires in COVID-19. Profiling relied on immunoSEQ multiplex PCR, and the TCRdb table lists in-frame clones only, not all of them. The repertoire holds 210,000 or so clones, 65% to 85% seen once, with approximately 4.3% in the top ten. Sequencing was carried out using PBMCs or T cells enriched from blood (not recorded which). These receptors were taken from a man aged 25-40 years with acute COVID-19. Both conserved end residues are part of each CDR3. The D gene is left open where the match is weak. Some rows mark clone size as missing; the rest say once, few, many or name a class of expanded clone.

clone_size	d_call	j_call	v_call	cdr3_nt	cdr3_aa
few	NA	TRBJ1-6	TRBV3-1/TRBV3-2	TGTGCCAGCAGCCAAGATTACGGGGTGGGCACCCTCCACTTT	CASSQDYGVGTLHF
NA	NA	TRBJ1-4	TRBV9	TGTGCCAGCAGCGTAGCAGGGTTGGGCAATGAAAAACTGTTTTTT	CASSVAGLGNEKLFF
NA	TRBD2	TRBJ2-2	TRBV9	TGTGCCAGCAGCGTAGTCGGTAGCGGGGGGACGAACACCGGGGAGCTGTTTTTT	CASSVVGSGGTNTGELFF
NA	NA	TRBJ2-7	TRBV30	TGTGCCTGGAGTGTTGGCGGGGTCTATGAGGAGCAGTACTTC	CAWSVGGVYEEQYF
NA	TRBD2	TRBJ2-1	TRBV24-1	TGTGCCACCAGTAGGAGCGGGGGCCTGTACAATGAGCAGTTCTTC	CATSRSGGLYNEQFF
once	NA	TRBJ1-6	TRBV5-1	TGCGCCAGCAGCTTAGGACAGCTTAATTCACCCCTCCACTTT	CASSLGQLNSPLHF
many	NA	TRBJ1-1	TRBV6-1	TGTGCCAGCAGTGAACTCGGCGGGGGCGGTGAAGCTTTCTTT	CASSELGGGGEAFF
few	NA	TRBJ1-6	TRBV5-1	TGCGCCAGCAGCAAGGACAGTTTCATAGCACCCCTCCACTTT	CASSKDSFIAPLHF
NA	NA	TRBJ1-3	TRBV30	TGTGCCTCGCTCCGCAGGGAAGGAAACACCATATATTTT	CASLRREGNTIYF
NA	NA	TRBJ2-7	TRBV12-2	TGTGCAAGTCGCTTAGAGCACAGGGACCAATCCTACGAGCAGTACTTC	CASRLEHRDQSYEQYF
NA	NA	TRBJ2-7	TRBV9	TGTGCCAGCAGCGTAGAGCCCCCCGACGAGCAGTACTTC	CASSVEPPDEQYF
NA	NA	TRBJ2-5	TRBV10-1	TGCGCCAGCAGTGATGGGGGCTTGGAGACCCAGTACTTC	CASSDGGLETQYF
NA	NA	TRBJ1-2	TRBV2	TGTACCTCGGTGGACTATGGCTACACCTTC	CTSVDYGYTF
NA	NA	TRBJ2-3	TRBV6-1	TGTGCCAGCAGTGAAGGCTTACCGGGGGAAGAAGATACGCAGTATTTT	CASSEGLPGEEDTQYF
NA	NA	TRBJ2-3	TRBV7-8	TGTGCCAGCAGCCGCAGGGTAGATACGCAGTATTTT	CASSRRVDTQYF
NA	NA	TRBJ2-7	TRBV6-4	TGTGCCAGCGCTTGGGGAGTTTACGAGCAGTACTTC	CASAWGVYEQYF
NA	NA	TRBJ2-2	TRBV10-3	TGTGCCATCAGTGACGGCGGGGGCGGTGAGGCCGGGGAGCTGTTTTTT	CAISDGGGGEAGELFF
NA	NA	TRBJ2-7	TRBV5-1	TGCGCCAGCAGTATTAGTGTCTCATCAGAGCAGTACTTC	CASSISVSSEQYF
NA	NA	TRBJ1-3	TRBV3-1/TRBV3-2	TGTGCCAGCAGCCAAGTGGACAGAACTGGAAACACCATATATTTT	CASSQVDRTGNTIYF
few	TRBD2	TRBJ2-5	TRBV9	TGTGCCAGCGGGGCGGGGGGGCCCCAAGAGACCCAGTACTTC	CASGAGGPQETQYF
NA	NA	TRBJ1-1	TRBV9	TGTGCCAGCAGCGTTCAGGCACAGATCACTGAAGCTTTCTTT	CASSVQAQITEAFF
NA	NA	TRBJ1-1	TRBV5-1	TGCGCCAGCAGCTTGGATCGGGTATTCTTTGAAGCTTTCTTT	CASSLDRVFFEAFF